This entry is about one TCR beta chain. These data come from a study of blood T cell repertoires in COVID-19. Background on the study: Acute and convalescent COVID-19 specimens originated in the United States, Italy and Spain. Sample material is recorded as cDNA or gDNA derived from T cells, B-cell-depleted T cells, or PBMCs.

Study processing details: Estimation of nucleated cell counts was performed using reference gene primer amplification. Libraries were prepared by immunoSEQ multiplex PCR; TCRdb keeps only in-frame clonotypes and omits some of them. V and J calls and clone size are those listed in that table; D and trimming were worked out from the DNA. This repertoire shows a few hundred thousand clones, roughly 87% found once; its top ten account for about 2%. The receptor comes from a man between 18 and 35 years old with active or convalescent COVID-19. The sequencing input was peripheral blood.

CDR3 DNA: TGTGCCAGCAGTACCCTCGGGACAGGGGATGGCTACACCTTC. Protein: CASSTLGTGDGYTF. The chain is built from TRBV7-2 and TRBJ1-2; 10 bases fit TRBD1. Per the germline V gene, CDR1 is SGHTA and CDR2 is FQGNSA. This CDR3 is built from 14 residues. The trim removed 6 bases at V and 6 bases at J, leaving 7 bases unmatched.